Shown below are 7 T cell receptor beta chains from a single sample sequenced in a study of blood T cell repertoires in COVID-19 (TCRdb year 2020). Libraries were constructed by the immunoSEQ multiplex PCR assay. Not all clones reach the TCRdb copy of this immuneACCESS table, which keeps in-frame sequences only. Checked studies attribute under half of the gap to unresolved V genes and leave the rest unexplained. The sample contains about 230,000 clones, over 80% of them found a single time. Around 3.8% of the sample rests with the top ten. Material for sequencing was PBMCs or T cells enriched from blood (not recorded which). The receptors stem from a young woman who had been exposed to COVID-19.

The chain uses TRBV18 and TRBJ1-5; D might be TRBD1 (5 bases). Per the germline V gene, CDR1 is KGHSH and CDR2 is LQKENI. V lost 2 bases, J lost 4 bases, and 12 bases lay in between. CDR3 length: 15 amino acids. The CDR3 loop is CASSPSGVSNQPQHF. The CDR3 DNA reads as TGTGCCAGCTCACCATCGGGGGTATCGAATCAGCCCCAGCATTTT.

V usage is TRBV5-6 and J usage is TRBJ1-5, with D tentatively TRBD1 (5 bases). Germline lookup yields CDR1 SGHDT and CDR2 YYEEEE. This CDR3 spans 15 amino acids. V lost 2 bases, J lost 3 bases, and 12 bases lay in between. CDR3 sequence: CASSFRDRPNQPQHF. CDR3 nucleotide sequence: TGTGCCAGCAGCTTTCGAGACAGACCCAATCAGCCCCAGCATTTT.

The chain combines TRBV4-1 with TRBJ2-2; D is possibly TRBD2 (5 bases). Per the germline V gene, CDR1 is MGHRA and CDR2 is YSYEKL. Deletions cut 1 base from V and 3 bases from J, with 15 bases between. This CDR3 region has 17 residues. The chain's CDR3 is CASSQGAARDHTGELFF. The DNA of the CDR3 is TGCGCCAGCAGCCAAGGGGCGGCACGGGATCACACCGGGGAGCTGTTTTTT.

V gene TRBV3-1 (or the pseudogene TRBV3-2) combines with J gene TRBJ1-5; D is possibly TRBD1 (5 bases). Trimming cost V 0 bases and J 2 bases, with 14 bases left between them. The CDR3 has 17 amino acids. Germline V CDR1 and CDR2: LGHDT, YNNKEL (reference sequence). The CDR3 sequence is CASSQDLSTGGNQPQHF. CDR3 DNA: TGTGCCAGCAGCCAAGATTTAAGTACGGGGGGCAATCAGCCCCAGCATTTT.

The J gene is TRBJ1-1, the V gene TRBV29-1, with no clear D. V was trimmed by 6 bases and J by 3 bases, leaving 11 bases between them. The CDR3 has 12 amino acids. Germline CDR1 is SQVTM and CDR2 is ANQGSEA. CDR3 nucleotides: TGCAGCGTCGACGCCGGGGACACTGAAGCTTTCTTT. Encoded protein: CSVDAGDTEAFF. The full variable domain, in which reference TRBV29-1 and TRBJ1-1 provide the parts outside the CDR3, is SAVISQKPSRDICQRGTSLTIQCQVDSQVTMMFWYRQQPGQSLTLIATANQGSEATYESGFVIDKFPISRPNLTFSTLTVSNMSPEDSSIYLCSVDAGDTEAFFGQGTRLTVV.

The gene calls are TRBV11-2 and TRBJ2-7, with TRBD2 matching 13 bases. With V trimmed by 4 bases and J by 6 bases, 3 bases remained unmatched. The length of the CDR3 is 14 residues. Looked up from germline, CDR1 is SGHAT and CDR2 is FQNNGV. As DNA, the CDR3 is TGTGCCAGCAGCTCTGGACTAGCGGGAGCCGAGCAGTACTTC. Translated, it gives CASSSGLAGAEQYF.

V is TRBV7-9 and J is TRBJ1-3; 10 bases agree with TRBD1. This CDR3 region has 16 residues. Germline loops: CDR1 SEHNR, CDR2 FQNEAQ (reference sequence). The junction had 4 bases not matched to a gene; V was cut back by 2 bases and J by 3 bases. The chain's CDR3 is CASSLTGTGVGNTIYF. DNA for the CDR3: TGTGCCAGCAGCTTAACCGGGACAGGGGTTGGAAACACCATATATTTT.